The rows below give T cell receptor beta chains drawn from one sample of a study of blood T cell repertoires in COVID-19. The table came from immunoSEQ multiplex PCR; TCRdb's copy has only in-frame clones and leaves some out. The data contain roughly 240,000 clones, almost 85% of them singletons. Sequencing used peripheral blood. The receptors here all came from a woman aged 80 or older with acute or convalescent COVID-19. CDR3s include the opening cysteine and the closing phenylalanine or tryptophan. The order of the fields is J gene, V gene, clone size, D gene, CDR3 protein, CDR3 DNA. The D gene is left open where the match is weak. The size of a clone is reported for some rows only, either as once, few or many, or as a class for expanded clones.

j_call: TRBJ1-4
v_call: TRBV5-1
clone_size: .
d_call: TRBD1
cdr3_aa: CASSGGTGAEKLFF
cdr3_nt: TGCGCCAGCAGCGGAGGGACAGGGGCTGAAAAACTGTTTTTT

j_call: TRBJ1-4
v_call: TRBV25-1
clone_size: .
d_call: TRBD1
cdr3_aa: CASSESGQGGNEKLFF
cdr3_nt: TGTGCCAGCAGTGAATCCGGACAGGGAGGGAATGAAAAACTGTTTTTT

j_call: TRBJ1-3
v_call: TRBV11-2
clone_size: .
d_call: .
cdr3_aa: CASSLGGTGNTIYF
cdr3_nt: TGTGCCAGCAGCTTAGGGGGGACAGGAAACACCATATATTTT

j_call: TRBJ1-1
v_call: TRBV28
clone_size: .
d_call: .
cdr3_aa: CASSLYQGEAFF
cdr3_nt: TGTGCCAGCAGTTTATACCAGGGTGAAGCTTTCTTT

j_call: TRBJ1-6
v_call: TRBV6-6
clone_size: few
d_call: .
cdr3_aa: CASRMGQTNSPLHF
cdr3_nt: TGTGCCAGTAGGATGGGGCAGACAAATTCACCCCTCCACTTT

j_call: TRBJ2-3
v_call: TRBV27
clone_size: .
d_call: TRBD2
cdr3_aa: CASSPGLAGGTDTQYF
cdr3_nt: TGTGCCAGCAGTCCAGGACTAGCGGGAGGGACAGATACGCAGTATTTT

j_call: TRBJ1-4
v_call: TRBV4-2
clone_size: few
d_call: TRBD1
cdr3_aa: CASSRIQGAKNEKLFF
cdr3_nt: TGTGCCAGCAGCCGGATACAGGGGGCTAAGAATGAAAAACTGTTTTTT

j_call: TRBJ1-5
v_call: TRBV2
clone_size: .
d_call: .
cdr3_aa: CASSRELSNQPQHF
cdr3_nt: TGTGCCAGCAGCCGAGAATTAAGCAATCAGCCCCAGCATTTT

j_call: TRBJ2-7
v_call: TRBV20-1
clone_size: .
d_call: .
cdr3_aa: CSAPRDYEQYF
cdr3_nt: TGCAGTGCCCCGAGGGACTACGAGCAGTACTTC

j_call: TRBJ2-3
v_call: TRBV2
clone_size: .
d_call: TRBD2
cdr3_aa: CASSDGGGTDTQYF
cdr3_nt: TGTGCCAGCAGTGACGGGGGGGGAACGGATACGCAGTATTTT